This section outlines one T cell receptor (beta chain) sequence together with its context. The antigen is not known. These data belong to a study of Tregs in tolerant kidney transplant recipients. General study results and limits: Validation in larger populations is needed because few patients were studied. Changing PCR primers prevented nucleotide comparison between some patients' samples. Biological reproducibility was not directly addressed in this study.

Unstimulated regulatory T cells (CD4+CD25+CD127-), CD4+CD25- non-regulatory cells, CD4 and CD8 cells were FACS-sorted from thawed PBMCs. Sequenced by immunoSEQ multiplex PCR; TCRdb stores in-frame clones only, minus some. The data show 110,000 or so clones, around 91% seen once. This clonotype was obtained from a human donor who received a combined kidney and bone marrow transplant. The specimen was CD4+ T cells from blood, collected before the transplant.

The CDR3 DNA is TGCGCCAGCAGCCAAGACCTAGCGGGAGGGAAAGATACGCAGTATTTT. It encodes CASSQDLAGGKDTQYF. This chain links TRBV4-1 with TRBJ2-3, with TRBD2 identical over 12 bases. The CDR3 totals 16 residues. V trimming: 0 bases; J trimming: 5 bases; junction bases outside the gene matches: 3. In germline, CDR1 is MGHRA, CDR2 YSYEKL.